A selection of T cell receptor beta chains follows, all from one sample in a study of T cell responses to AZD1222 COVID-19 vaccine. TCRdb's copy holds only in-frame clones and misses some; the assay was immunoSEQ multiplex PCR. The sample lists about 130,000 clones; approximately 94% were seen once. The sequencing used peripheral blood, collected on day 0 of AZD1222 vaccination. Source of these receptors: an adult in good health. The CDR3 runs from the conserved cysteine through the conserved F or W. A D gene is named only where the DNA matches it firmly. Expanded clones get a size class; other rows say once, few or many, or leave the size out.

V: TRBV3-1/TRBV3-2
D: TRBD1
size: -
J: TRBJ1-4
CDR3: CASSRDPGQTEKLFF
DNA: TGTGCCAGCAGCCGGGACCCGGGACAGACCGAAAAACTGTTTTTT

V: TRBV7-9
D: -
size: -
J: TRBJ1-4
CDR3: CASSSRTGATNEKLFF
DNA: TGTGCCAGCAGCTCCAGGACGGGCGCAACTAATGAAAAACTGTTTTTT

V: TRBV6-6
D: -
size: few
J: TRBJ1-4
CDR3: CASSYGGGYNEKLFF
DNA: TGTGCCAGCAGTTACGGAGGGGGGTATAATGAAAAACTGTTTTTT

V: TRBV2
D: -
size: -
J: TRBJ1-3
CDR3: CASSPGPRNTIYF
DNA: TGTGCCAGCAGTCCGGGGCCCCGAAACACCATATATTTT

V: TRBV2
D: TRBD2
size: -
J: TRBJ2-1
CDR3: CASTETSGRGREQFF
DNA: TGTGCCAGCACTGAGACTAGCGGGAGGGGAAGAGAGCAGTTCTTC

V: TRBV6-1
D: -
size: -
J: TRBJ2-7
CDR3: CASSEPGQTSSYEQYF
DNA: TGTGCCAGCAGTGAACCGGGCCAAACTAGCTCCTACGAGCAGTACTTC

V: TRBV6-1
D: TRBD1
size: -
J: TRBJ2-4
CDR3: CASSGQGIFPKNIQYF
DNA: TGTGCCAGCAGTGGACAGGGAATTTTTCCCAAAAACATTCAGTACTTC

V: TRBV28
D: -
size: -
J: TRBJ2-1
CDR3: CASREGRIYNEQFF
DNA: TGTGCCAGCAGGGAGGGCCGGATATACAATGAGCAGTTCTTC

V: TRBV9
D: TRBD2
size: -
J: TRBJ2-7
CDR3: CASSPRGGVAGGSNEQYF
DNA: TGTGCCAGCAGCCCACGCGGGGGGGTAGCGGGAGGGAGCAACGAGCAGTACTTC

V: TRBV6-2/TRBV6-3
D: -
size: -
J: TRBJ1-1
CDR3: CASSTRNTEAFF
DNA: TGTGCCAGCAGTACACGGAACACTGAAGCTTTCTTT

V: TRBV4-1
D: TRBD1
size: -
J: TRBJ1-2
CDR3: CASSQDLDRNYGYTF
DNA: TGCGCCAGCAGCCAAGATCTGGACAGGAACTATGGCTACACCTTC

V: TRBV5-1
D: TRBD2
size: -
J: TRBJ2-1
CDR3: CASSLGTHGTINNEQFF
DNA: TGCGCCAGCAGCTTGGGAACCCACGGGACTATCAACAATGAGCAGTTCTTC

V: TRBV9
D: -
size: -
J: TRBJ2-3
CDR3: CASSVGDTQYF
DNA: TGTGCCAGCAGCGTCGGAGATACGCAGTATTTT

V: TRBV3-1/TRBV3-2
D: TRBD2
size: -
J: TRBJ2-1
CDR3: CASSRTPGLASEQFF
DNA: TGTGCCAGCAGCCGAACTCCGGGACTAGCGAGCGAGCAGTTCTTC

V: TRBV11-2
D: -
size: -
J: TRBJ1-1
CDR3: CASSLAGEWGLSAEAFF
DNA: TGTGCCAGCAGCTTAGCAGGGGAATGGGGGCTTAGCGCTGAAGCTTTCTTT